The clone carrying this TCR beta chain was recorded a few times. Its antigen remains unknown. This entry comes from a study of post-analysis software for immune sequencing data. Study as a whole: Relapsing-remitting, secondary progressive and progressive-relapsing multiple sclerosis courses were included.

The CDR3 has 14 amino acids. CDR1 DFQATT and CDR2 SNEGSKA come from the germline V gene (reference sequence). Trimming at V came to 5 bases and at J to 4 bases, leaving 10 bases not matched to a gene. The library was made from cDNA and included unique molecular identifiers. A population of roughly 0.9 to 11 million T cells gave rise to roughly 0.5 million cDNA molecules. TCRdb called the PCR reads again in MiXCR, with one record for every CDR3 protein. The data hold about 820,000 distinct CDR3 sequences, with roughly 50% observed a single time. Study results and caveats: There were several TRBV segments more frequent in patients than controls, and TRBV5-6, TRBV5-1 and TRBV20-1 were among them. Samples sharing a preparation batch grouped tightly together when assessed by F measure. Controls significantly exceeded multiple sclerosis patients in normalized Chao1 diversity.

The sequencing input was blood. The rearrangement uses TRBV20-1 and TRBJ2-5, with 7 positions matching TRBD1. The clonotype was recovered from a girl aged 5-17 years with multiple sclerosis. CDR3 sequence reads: CSAYDRVASETQYF. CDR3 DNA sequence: TGCAGTGCTTACGACAGGGTCGCATCAGAGACCCAGTACTTC.